The TCR beta chain described here comes from a study of T cell responses to AZD1222 COVID-19 vaccine. Whole-study context: Timing groups of about 4 and about 12 weeks for second doses were pooled.

About this clone: What it binds is unknown.

Assay used: immunoSEQ multiplex PCR; TCRdb lists only in-frame clones, some missing. The repertoire holds 65,000 to 80,000 clones, with around 90% as singletons. The study's findings and limits: A reported finding is that nearly half of spike-specific TCRs target unmutated variant regions. Clonal diversity was possibly underestimated, and the donors were mostly white British, with more females. Repertoire samples came only from after the peak T cell response.

The CDR3 totals 16 residues. Germline-derived CDR1 and CDR2 are SGHRS and YFSETQ. Trimming left V 5 bases short and J 0 bases short, with 16 bases between. The chain links TRBV5-1 to TRBJ2-3, with D possibly called TRBD1 or TRBD2 (6 bases each). Material: peripheral blood, obtained on day 0 of AZD1222 vaccination. The origin of this receptor is an adult in good health. CDR3 in DNA: TGCGCCAGCAGTGTAGTCGGGGGCGGGAGCACAGATACGCAGTATTTT. It encodes CASSVVGGGSTDTQYF.